Sequencing of this T cell receptor (beta chain) was carried out in a study of OX40 agonist ivuxolimab in advanced cancers. For the study in its entirety: Ivuxolimab was an agonistic, fully human IgG2 monoclonal antibody directed against OX40 (CD134), a costimulatory receptor. The monotherapy dose-escalation portion (N ≈ 55 patients) of the phase I ivuxolimab trial is reported in the paper. Patients were allowed to have had prior anti-PD-1, anti-PD-L1 or anti-CTLA-4 therapy, and about 40% of the dose-escalation patients had been treated with checkpoint inhibitors. The purpose of peripheral TCRbeta sequencing was to test whether ivuxolimab changed TCR sequence diversity and led to clonal T-cell expansion. In the dose-escalation cohort, 75% to 85% of patients were male, and the mean age was roughly 56 years with a range of about 23 to 79. Partial responses occurred in three dose-escalation patients, of whom one had hepatocellular carcinoma and two had cutaneous melanoma. Of the roughly 54 dose-escalation patients, hepatocellular carcinoma was present in around 20, melanoma in approximately 15, renal cell carcinoma in 9 and head and neck cancer in 9. Intravenous ivuxolimab was administered to patients every 2 weeks at six dose levels: 0.01, 0.1, 0.3, 1.5, 3 and 10 mg/kg. General conclusions and limits of the study: Low levels of normalized T-cell clonal expansion were also seen in some patients who did not respond. The antigen specificity of the clonally expanded peripheral T cells was not determined. On average, CD8+ T cells showed more expanded clones than CD4+ T cells after ivuxolimab. In the 0.1-3.0 mg/kg groups, partial responders were among the patients with the lowest normalized peripheral clonal expansion, particularly in CD8+ T cells. At doses of 0.1 to 3.0 mg/kg, clonal expansion of both CD4+ and CD8+ T cells in blood was seen between baseline and week 6.

As for this clone: Its recognized antigen is unknown. No base quality information exists; no much larger clone differs at one position.

At the junction V is shortened by 3 bases and J by 4 bases, with 19 bases in between. CDR1 KGHSH and CDR2 LQKENI are derived from the germline V gene. The CDR3 runs 17 amino acids, cysteine and phenylalanine included. Only the CDR3 part of the read is kept: 51 bases, read in frame from the first base. Patients with a history of autoimmune disease or receiving systemic immunosuppression were excluded from the trial. Peripheral blood for TCR sequencing was collected from all dose cohorts at baseline, on cycle 4 day 1, and on cycle 7 day 1. Samples were obtained from an open-label, multicenter, first-in-human phase I dose-escalation trial of ivuxolimab. Adults with locally advanced or metastatic head and neck squamous cell, hepatocellular, melanoma or renal cell carcinoma were enrolled in the trial. Before TCR sequencing, CD4+ T cells and CD8+ T cells from peripheral blood were sorted into separate populations.

To sequence the TCRbeta CDR3 region, genomic DNA was isolated from the sorted cells. TCRbeta CDR3 regions were sequenced using the immunoSEQ Assay. TCRdb took this table from immuneACCESS and kept in-frame rearrangements with V and J called. Such tables lack part of the clones; where checked against another copy, unresolved V genes explain under half of the gap, and the rest is unexplained. This sample has 60,000 to 75,000 clones in its table, and about 80% of those were observed once. The ten largest make up roughly 1.2% of the sample. The chain is encoded by TRBV18 joined to TRBJ1-5, with the D gene call left open. This TCR was sampled from an adult with an advanced solid tumor such as melanoma, head and neck, liver or kidney cancer. The source was CD4+ or CD8+ T cells sorted from blood, collected in a trial of the OX40 agonist ivuxolimab. The DNA reads as follows: TGTGCCAGCTCACCCCCCGGTAGACACAGAACAAATCAGCCCCAGCATTTT. It codes for CASSPPGRHRTNQPQHF. This CDR3, with the reference TRBV18 and TRBJ1-5 proteins standing in past its ends, gives the full variable domain NAGVMQNPRHLVRRRGQEARLRCSPMKGHSHVYWYRQLPEEGLKFMVYLQKENIIDESGMPKERFSAEFPKEGPSILRIQQVVRGDSAAYFCASSPPGRHRTNQPQHFGDGTRLSIL.